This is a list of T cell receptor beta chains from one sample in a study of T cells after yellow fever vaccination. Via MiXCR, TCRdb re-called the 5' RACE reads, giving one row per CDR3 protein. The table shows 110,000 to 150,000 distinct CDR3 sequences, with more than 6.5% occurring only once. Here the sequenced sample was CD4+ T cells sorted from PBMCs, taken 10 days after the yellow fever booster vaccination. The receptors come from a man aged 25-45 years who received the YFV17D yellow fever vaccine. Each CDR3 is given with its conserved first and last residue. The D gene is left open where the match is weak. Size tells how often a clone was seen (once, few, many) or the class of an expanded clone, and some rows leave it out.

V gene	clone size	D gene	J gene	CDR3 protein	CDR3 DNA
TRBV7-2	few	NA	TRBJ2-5	CASSLELRGRETQYF	TGTGCCAGCAGCTTAGAGCTGCGGGGGCGAGAGACCCAGTACTTC
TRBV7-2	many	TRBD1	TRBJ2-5	CASTGDRGWQETQYF	TGTGCCAGCACCGGGGACAGGGGATGGCAAGAGACCCAGTACTTC
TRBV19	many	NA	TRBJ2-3	CASSPGTATDTQYF	TGTGCCAGTAGTCCCGGGACCGCGACAGATACGCAGTATTTT
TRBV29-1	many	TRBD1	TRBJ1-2	CSVRGTGDYGYTF	TGCAGCGTTAGGGGGACAGGGGATTATGGCTACACCTTC
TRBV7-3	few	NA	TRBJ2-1	CASSLLMGISSYNEQFF	TGTGCCAGCAGCCTACTGATGGGAATTAGCTCCTACAATGAGCAGTTCTTC
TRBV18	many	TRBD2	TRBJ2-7	CASSPQGLTYEQYF	TGTGCCAGCTCACCACAGGGACTAACCTACGAGCAGTACTTC
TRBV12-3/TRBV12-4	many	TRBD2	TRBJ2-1	CASSGTSGNNEQFF	TGTGCCAGCAGTGGAACTAGCGGGAACAATGAGCAGTTCTTC
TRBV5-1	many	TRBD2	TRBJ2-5	CASSFGLAGGLGETQYF	TGCGCCAGCAGCTTCGGACTAGCGGGAGGGCTAGGAGAGACCCAGTACTTC
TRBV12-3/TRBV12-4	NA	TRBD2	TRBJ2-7	CASSLTGGDSKNPSFYEQYF	TGTGCCAGCAGTTTGACGGGGGGAGACAGCAAAAACCCCTCCTTCTACGAGCAGTACTTC
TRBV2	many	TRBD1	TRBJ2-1	CASSAGGSLNEQFF	TGTGCCAGCAGTGCAGGGGGTTCGTTGAATGAGCAGTTCTTC
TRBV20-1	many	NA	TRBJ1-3	CSASTSDIRSGNTIYF	TGCAGTGCTTCCACAAGCGACATCCGCTCTGGAAACACCATATATTTT
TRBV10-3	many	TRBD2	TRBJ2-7	CASSQRDREQYF	TGTGCCAGTAGCCAGCGGGATAGGGAGCAGTACTTC
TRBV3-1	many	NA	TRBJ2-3	CASSQADTQYF	TGTGCCAGCAGCCAGGCAGATACGCAGTATTTT
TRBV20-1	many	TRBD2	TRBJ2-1	CSASSGRGNNEQFF	TGCAGTGCTAGCAGCGGGAGAGGGAACAATGAGCAGTTCTTC
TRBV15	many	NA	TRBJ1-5	CATSRGVYQPQHF	TGTGCCACCAGCAGAGGGGTTTATCAGCCCCAGCATTTT
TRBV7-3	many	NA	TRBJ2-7	CASSLAGKREQYF	TGTGCCAGCAGCTTAGCAGGGAAGAGGGAGCAGTACTTC
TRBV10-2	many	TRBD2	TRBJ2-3	CASSPGGRATQYF	TGCGCCAGCAGCCCGGGAGGGAGGGCTACGCAGTATTTT
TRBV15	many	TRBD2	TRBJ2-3	CATSRELAGSTDTQYF	TGTGCCACCAGCAGAGAACTAGCGGGAAGCACAGATACGCAGTATTTT
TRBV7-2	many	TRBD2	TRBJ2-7	CASSQHPTSGTYEQYF	TGTGCCAGCAGCCAGCACCCGACTAGCGGGACCTACGAGCAGTACTTC
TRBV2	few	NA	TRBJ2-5	CTFSFRPLMNHRQETQYF	TGTACCTTCAGTTTTCGGCCCCTCATGAACCATCGGCAAGAGACCCAGTACTTC
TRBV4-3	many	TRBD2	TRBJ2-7	CASSPSFTSGRVYEQYF	TGCGCCAGCAGCCCGTCCTTCACTAGCGGGAGGGTGTACGAGCAGTACTTC
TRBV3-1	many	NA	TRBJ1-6	CASSQGSSYNSPLHF	TGTGCCAGCAGCCAAGGATCATCCTATAATTCACCCCTCCACTTT
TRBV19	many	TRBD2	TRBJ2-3	CASGPTSGRDTQYF	TGTGCCAGTGGACCGACTAGCGGGAGAGATACGCAGTATTTT
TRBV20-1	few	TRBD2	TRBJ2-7	CSAPPGLATYEQYF	TGCAGTGCTCCCCCGGGACTAGCGACTTACGAGCAGTACTTC
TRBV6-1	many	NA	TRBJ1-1	CASKQWHRLNTEAFF	TGTGCCAGCAAACAATGGCACAGGTTGAACACTGAAGCTTTCTTT
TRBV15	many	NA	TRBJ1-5	CATGKVPNRVGNQPQHF	TGTGCCACAGGGAAAGTCCCTAACAGGGTGGGTAATCAGCCCCAGCATTTT
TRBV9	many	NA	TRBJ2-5	CASSVGGGTETQYF	TGTGCCAGCAGCGTAGGAGGCGGGACGGAGACCCAGTACTTC
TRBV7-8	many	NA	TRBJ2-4	CASSYTGLTAKNIQYF	TGTGCCAGCAGCTACACGGGGTTGACGGCCAAAAACATTCAGTACTTC
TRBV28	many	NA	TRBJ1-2	CASSHGQGGYTF	TGTGCCAGCAGTCACGGGCAAGGGGGCTACACCTTC
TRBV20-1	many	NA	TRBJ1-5	CSARDGNQPQHF	TGCAGTGCTCGGGACGGCAATCAGCCCCAGCATTTT
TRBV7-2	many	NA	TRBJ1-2	CASSQSRYGYTF	TGTGCCAGCAGCCAATCTCGCTATGGCTACACCTTC
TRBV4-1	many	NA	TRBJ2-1	CASSQSTSFNEQFF	TGCGCCAGCAGCCAGTCTACTAGCTTCAATGAGCAGTTCTTC
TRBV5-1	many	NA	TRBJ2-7	CASRMTESSYEQYF	TGCGCCAGCAGAATGACGGAAAGCTCCTACGAGCAGTACTTC
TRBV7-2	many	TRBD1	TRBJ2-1	CASSLPGQNYNEQFF	TGTGCCAGCAGCTTACCGGGACAGAACTACAATGAGCAGTTCTTC
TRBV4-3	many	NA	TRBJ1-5	CASSQRWEKGSNQPQHF	TGCGCCAGCAGCCAGCGATGGGAAAAAGGGAGCAATCAGCCCCAGCATTTT
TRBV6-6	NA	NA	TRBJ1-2	CASSPGLPGDYTF	TGTGCCAGCAGCCCAGGGCTCCCGGGGGACTACACCTTC